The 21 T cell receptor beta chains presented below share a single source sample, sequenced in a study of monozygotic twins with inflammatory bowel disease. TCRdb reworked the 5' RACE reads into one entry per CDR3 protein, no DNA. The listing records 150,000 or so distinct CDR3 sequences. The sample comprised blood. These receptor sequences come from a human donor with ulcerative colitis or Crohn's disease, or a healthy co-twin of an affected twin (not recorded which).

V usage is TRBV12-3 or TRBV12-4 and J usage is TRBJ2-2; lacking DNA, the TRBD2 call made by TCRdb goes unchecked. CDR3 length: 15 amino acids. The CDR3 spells CASRGLAVNTGELFF.

The CDR3 spells CASTLLGGADEKLFF. The chain is built from TRBV7-8 and TRBJ1-4. From germline, CDR1 is SGHVS and CDR2 FQNEAQ. The CDR3 length is 15 residues.

The CDR3 sequence is CATSGGHQETQYF. This chain links TRBV24-1 with TRBJ2-5. CDR1 is KGHDR and CDR2 is SFDVKD in the germline V gene. There are 13 residues in the CDR3.

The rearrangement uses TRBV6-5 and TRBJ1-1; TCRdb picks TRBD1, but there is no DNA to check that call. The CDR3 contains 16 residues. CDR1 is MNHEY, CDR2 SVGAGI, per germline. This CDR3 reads CASRAPGTDLNTEAFF.

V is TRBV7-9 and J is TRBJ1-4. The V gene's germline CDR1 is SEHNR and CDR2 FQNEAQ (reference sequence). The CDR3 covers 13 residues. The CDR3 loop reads CASSLEGFEKLFF. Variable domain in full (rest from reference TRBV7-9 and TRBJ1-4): DTGVSQNPRHKITKRGQNVTFRCDPISEHNRLYWYRQTLGQGPEFLTYFQNEAQLEKSRLLSDRFSAERPKGSFSTLEIQRTEQGDSAMYLCASSLEGFEKLFFGSGTQLSVL.

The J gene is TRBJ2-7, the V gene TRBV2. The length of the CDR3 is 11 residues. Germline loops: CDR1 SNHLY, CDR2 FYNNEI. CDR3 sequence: CASRASYEQYF.

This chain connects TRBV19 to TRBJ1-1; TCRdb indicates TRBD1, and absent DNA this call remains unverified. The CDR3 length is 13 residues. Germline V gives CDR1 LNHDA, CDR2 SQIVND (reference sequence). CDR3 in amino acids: CASGGNLNTEAFF. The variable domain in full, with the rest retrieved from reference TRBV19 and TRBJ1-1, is DGGITQSPKYLFRKEGQNVTLSCEQNLNHDAMYWYRQDPGQGLRLIYYSQIVNDFQKGDIAEGYSVSREKKESFPLTVTSAQKNPTAFYLCASGGNLNTEAFFGQGTRLTVV.

The CDR3 region is CASSLASLDRNYGYTF. The chain carries TRBV5-1 and TRBJ1-2; the TCRdb D gene call, TRBD1, has no DNA to confirm it. CDR3 size: 16 residues. Germline V gives CDR1 SGHRS, CDR2 YFSETQ.

CDR3 protein: CASSPPSGGFTDTQYF. V is TRBV7-2 and J is TRBJ2-3; the D call of TRBD2 rests on TCRdb alone, since no DNA is present to check it. The CDR3 contains 16 residues. Germline V gene lookup returns CDR1 SGHTA and CDR2 FQGNSA.

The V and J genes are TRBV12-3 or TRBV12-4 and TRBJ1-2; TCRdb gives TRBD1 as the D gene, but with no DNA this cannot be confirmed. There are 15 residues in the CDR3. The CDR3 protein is CASSFTGTGGDGYTF.

CDR3 in amino acids: CSVEDRATSVQETQYF. The chain carries TRBV29-1 and TRBJ2-5; the D call of TRBD2 rests on TCRdb alone, since no DNA is present to check it. CDR3 length: 16 amino acids. CDR1 and CDR2 (germline): SQVTM, ANQGSEA.

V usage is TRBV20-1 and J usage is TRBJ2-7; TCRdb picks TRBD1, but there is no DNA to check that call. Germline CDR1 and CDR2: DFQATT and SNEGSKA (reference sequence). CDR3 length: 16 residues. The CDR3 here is CSARDPFLGARYEQYF.

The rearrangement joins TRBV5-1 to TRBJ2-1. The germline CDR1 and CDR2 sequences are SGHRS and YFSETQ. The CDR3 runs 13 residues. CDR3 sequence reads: CASSMDPDNEQFF.

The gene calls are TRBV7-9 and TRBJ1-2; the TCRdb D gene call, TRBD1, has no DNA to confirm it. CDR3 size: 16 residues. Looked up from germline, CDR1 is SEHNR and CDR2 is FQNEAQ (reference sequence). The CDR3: CASSRIWTGEENGYTF.

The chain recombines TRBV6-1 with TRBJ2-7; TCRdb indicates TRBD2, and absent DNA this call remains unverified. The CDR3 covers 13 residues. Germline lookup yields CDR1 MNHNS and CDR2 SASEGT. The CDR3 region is CASGQAYSYEQYF.

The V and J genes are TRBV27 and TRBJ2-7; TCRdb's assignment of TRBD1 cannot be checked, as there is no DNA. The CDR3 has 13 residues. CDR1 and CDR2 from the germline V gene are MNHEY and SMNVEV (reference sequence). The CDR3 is CASSSGTAWEQYF.

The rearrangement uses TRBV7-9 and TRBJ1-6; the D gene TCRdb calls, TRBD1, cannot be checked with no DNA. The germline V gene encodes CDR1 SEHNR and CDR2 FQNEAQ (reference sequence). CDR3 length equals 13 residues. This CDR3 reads CAGQGTRDSPLHF.

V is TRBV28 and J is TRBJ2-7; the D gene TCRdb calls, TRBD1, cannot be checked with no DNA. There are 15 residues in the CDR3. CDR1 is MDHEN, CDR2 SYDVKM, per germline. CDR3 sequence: CASSPRATVHYEQYF.

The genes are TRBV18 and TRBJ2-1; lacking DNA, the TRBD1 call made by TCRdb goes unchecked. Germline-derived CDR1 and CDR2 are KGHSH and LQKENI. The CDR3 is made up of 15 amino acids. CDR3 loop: CASSPRQGEHNEQFF. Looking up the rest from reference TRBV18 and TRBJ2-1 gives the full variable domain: NAGVMQNPRHLVRRRGQEARLRCSPMKGHSHVYWYRQLPEEGLKFMVYLQKENIIDESGMPKERFSAEFPKEGPSILRIQQVVRGDSAAYFCASSPRQGEHNEQFFGPGTRLTVL.

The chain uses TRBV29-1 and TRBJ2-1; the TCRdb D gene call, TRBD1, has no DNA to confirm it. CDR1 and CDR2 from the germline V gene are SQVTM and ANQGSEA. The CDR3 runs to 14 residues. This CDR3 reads CSVREITRGDEQFF.

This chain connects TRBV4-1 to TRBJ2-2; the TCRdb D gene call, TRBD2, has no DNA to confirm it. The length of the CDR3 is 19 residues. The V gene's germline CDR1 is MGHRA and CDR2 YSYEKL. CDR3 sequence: CASSQIPGTSGSGSQGLFF.